This TCR beta chain is from a study of Ad26.COV2.S vaccination and SARS-CoV-2 variants (dated by TCRdb to about 2021). Background on the whole study: Vaccine-arm donors were drawn from COV1001, a multicentre, randomized, double-blind, placebo-controlled phase I-IIa trial of Ad26.COV2.S in healthy adults. The TCR-sequenced set comprised about 32 samples: approximately 20 Ad26.COV2.S vaccine recipients, 5 placebo recipients and 8 SARS-CoV-2 convalescent individuals. Sequencing of the TCRbeta repertoire served to evaluate the specificity and breadth of SARS-CoV-2-reactive T cell receptors following Ad26.COV2.S vaccination. Ad26.COV2.S was administered intramuscularly at a dose of 5x10^10 or 1x10^11 viral particles, either as one shot or as two shots given 56 days apart. Investigators remained blinded to trial group allocation during experiments and outcome assessment. Participants in the trial were split at random into five groups of five each, receiving low-dose or high-dose Ad26.COV2.S once or twice, or else placebo on both occasions.

Spanning cysteine to phenylalanine, the CDR3 consists of 16 amino acids. Only CDR3 DNA is held: 48 bases, read in frame from base 1. CDR1 is given as LGHDT and CDR2 as YNNKEL, both from the germline V gene (reference sequence). Clipping removes 5 bases from V and 9 bases from J, with 14 as the unmatched junction base count. On this clone: The antigen it binds to is not known. The record has no base qualities; no much larger clone is one base away.

Beyond this particular receptor, the publication reports: After vaccination, substantial breadth of spike-specific CD8+ and CD4+ T cell responses was reported. Vaccine and placebo recipients had comparable non-spike TCR breadth, which fits with the vaccine containing only spike. The study was not powered to compare responses between vaccine doses or regimens. Ad26.COV2.S recipients had higher spike-specific TCR breadth than placebo recipients (P = 0.0014). The authors noted that the TCR breadth and depth analyses may have underestimated total T cell responses.

The immunoSEQ Assay was the method used to sequence TCRbeta CDR3 regions. After extraction, genomic DNA underwent amplification by bias-controlled multiplex PCR, followed by high-throughput sequencing. Per the authors' processing: Collapsing and filtering of sequences were performed to quantify the absolute abundance of each unique TCRbeta CDR3 region. T cell fraction was estimated by normalization of TCRbeta template counts to usable DNA, with usable DNA being measured through amplification of reference genes present in all nucleated cells. Repertoire TCRs were annotated as SARS-CoV-2-specific by exact matching of V gene, CDR3 amino acid sequence and J gene to a known reactive TCR set. The reference SARS-CoV-2 TCR set was obtained from MIRA and was filtered for enrichment in COVID-19-positive ImmuneCODE repertoires, whereby public or cross-reactive TCRs were removed. Based on the MIRA antigens, annotated TCRs were further analysed at the level of specific ORF or position within ORF. Breadth was defined as the number of annotated unique rearrangements divided by the total number of unique productive rearrangements, and depth was defined as the summed frequency of the annotated unique rearrangements. Two-sided Wilcoxon rank-sum tests were applied when comparing TCR breadth between groups. TCRdb limited this immuneACCESS table to in-frame rearrangements with V and J called. A share of clones is missing; checked studies link under half to unresolved V genes, and the rest is unexplained. V and J calls and clone size are as listed in that table; D and trimming were resolved from the DNA. This sample is represented by about 390,000 clones; about nine tenths of them were singletons. The ten largest account for under 3.5% of the sample.

The sample's treatment or condition label is to be understood as: 15 to 20 received Ad26.COV2.S at low or high dose, single or two shots; about five received placebo; per-sample allocation not given. Repertoires of vaccine and placebo recipients were sequenced from samples taken on day 63 after the first injection. Cohort 1b enrolled around 24 adults aged 18-55 years at a single site in Boston, USA, between 29 July and 7 August 2020. Ad26.COV2.S consisted of a replication-incompetent adenovirus type 26 vector by which a prefusion-stabilized SARS-CoV-2 spike protein from the original Wuhan strain was expressed.

This specimen consisted of peripheral blood, obtained in a trial of Ad26.COV2.S vaccine versus placebo. This chain joins TRBV3-1 (or the pseudogene TRBV3-2) to TRBJ2-1, with 9 bases aligning to TRBD1. The clonotype originates from a person between 18 and 65 years old who received the Ad26.COV2.S COVID-19 vaccine or a placebo. The CDR3: CASSGRQGGLFGEQFF. The nucleotide sequence is TGTGCCAGCAGCGGACGACAGGGGGGTCTTTTTGGTGAGCAGTTCTTC.